This TCR beta chain is from a study of monozygotic twins with inflammatory bowel disease. TCRdb reanalyzed the 5' RACE reads and collapses them to one entry per CDR3 protein, without DNA. The table lists about 380,000 distinct CDR3 sequences. The CDR3 is 15 amino acids. Germline CDR1 is MNHEY and CDR2 is SMNVEV (reference sequence). With respect to this clonotype: Its specificity is unknown.

Findings of the study overall: Against healthy co-twins, IBD patients had lower TCRbeta diversity (measured by inverse Simpson).

Input material: blood. This chain uses TRBV27 with TRBJ1-1; the D call of TRBD1 rests on TCRdb alone, since no DNA is present to check it. This sequence originates from a human donor with ulcerative colitis or Crohn's disease, or a healthy co-twin of an affected twin (not recorded which). The CDR3 spells CASSLAGQLNTEAFF.